The clone carrying this T cell receptor beta chain was recorded at least ten times. Its antigen is as yet unknown. Orbital computed tomography, thyroid ultrasound, serum thyroxine and TRAb, and clinical symptoms together informed the diagnoses. This sample was included in a study of T cells in Graves' hyperthyroidism and ophthalmopathy. Study results and caveats: A 13 V-J signature model discriminated ophthalmopathy versus stable hyperthyroidism.

Using RNA transcripts as the source, TCR beta CDR3 regions were amplified. TCR CDR3 regions were first amplified by RT-PCR with HTBI primers. Via MiXCR, TCRdb re-called the multiplex PCR reads, giving one row per CDR3 protein. The data show 250,000 to 300,000 distinct CDR3 sequences, with 13% seen just once and around 7.9% held by the top ten. The V end was cut by 4 bases, the J end by 3 bases, with 19 bases between. CDR3 size: 17 residues. Per germline, CDR1 PRHDT and CDR2 FYEKMQ (reference sequence). The chain carries TRBV13 and TRBJ2-1, with unresolved D. This clonotype was sampled from a woman aged 30 to 39 with Graves' hyperthyroidism that later progressed to Graves' ophthalmopathy. The sample comprised blood. The CDR3 DNA reads as TGTGCCAGCAGCTCCTCCCTTAGCCCTGTTATCTACAATGAGCAGTTCTTC. As protein: CASSSSLSPVIYNEQFF.